These T cell receptor beta chains were read from a single sample in a study of blood T cells in healthy people across ages. Using its own MiXCR run on the 5' RACE reads, TCRdb lists one record per CDR3 protein. The data show about 1.1 million distinct CDR3 sequences, more than 30% seen once. The sequencing input was blood. The receptors shown here come from a man younger than 35 in good health. CDR3s include the opening cysteine and the closing phenylalanine or tryptophan. A D gene is named only where the DNA matches it firmly. The listing skips clone size in some rows; elsewhere it reads once, few, many or a size class.

size,J,V,D,DNA,CDR3
-,TRBJ1-1,TRBV12-3/TRBV12-4,-,TGTGCCAGCAGGGGGGGCAGGGCAAGCACTGAAGCTTTCTTT,CASRGGRASTEAFF
-,TRBJ2-1,TRBV29-1,TRBD2,TGCAGCGTTGAAGGCTGGGTCGGACTAGGAGCCTACAATGAGCAGTTCTTC,CSVEGWVGLGAYNEQFF
few,TRBJ1-6,TRBV20-1,-,TGCAGTGCTAGGGTTGAGAATTCACCCCTCCACTTT,CSARVENSPLHF
few,TRBJ1-5,TRBV20-1,TRBD1,TGCAGTGCTGACAGGGTAAAGGATGAGTGGGACAATCAGCCCCAGCATTTT,CSADRVKDEWDNQPQHF
few,TRBJ1-2,TRBV6-6,TRBD1,TGTGCCAGCAGTTCCGCCGGGACAGGCTCTGGCTACACCTTC,CASSSAGTGSGYTF
-,TRBJ2-3,TRBV6-1,TRBD2,TGTGCCAGCAGTGCAACTAGCGGGGGGCGCACAGATACGCAGTATTTT,CASSATSGGRTDTQYF
-,TRBJ2-1,TRBV3-1,TRBD2,TGTGCCAGCAGCGAAAGGTTGGGACTAGGGTCCAATGAGCAGTTCTTC,CASSERLGLGSNEQFF
once,TRBJ2-5,TRBV20-1,TRBD2,TGCAGTGCTAGCCATACGGGGGGGCATCAGTACTTC,CSASHTGGHQYF
once,TRBJ2-2,TRBV5-6,-,TGTGCCAGCAGCTTTTTAACAGCATATTCTACCGGGGAGCTGTTTTTT,CASSFLTAYSTGELFF
few,TRBJ2-3,TRBV15,TRBD1,TGTGCCACCAGCAGAGTAAAGGGACAGTTCACAGATACGCAGTATTTT,CATSRVKGQFTDTQYF
-,TRBJ2-7,TRBV7-2,TRBD1,TGTGCCAGCAGCTTGGACAGGGCCAGCTACAATGAGCAGTACTTC,CASSLDRASYNEQYF
few,TRBJ2-3,TRBV29-1,TRBD1,TGCAGCGCCGCGGACAGGAGCACAGATACGCAGTATTTT,CSAADRSTDTQYF
-,TRBJ1-1,TRBV6-6,-,TGTGCCGGCAGTTGGGACATTGGGACTGAAGCTTTCTTT,CAGSWDIGTEAFF
-,TRBJ2-3,TRBV7-9,TRBD1,TGTGCCAGCGGTTTAGGACAGGGTGACACAGATACGCAGTATTTT,CASGLGQGDTDTQYF
few,TRBJ2-5,TRBV15,-,TGTGCCACCAGCAGAGATTTGCGAAGGAACCAAGAGACCCAGTACTTC,CATSRDLRRNQETQYF
-,TRBJ2-5,TRBV6-2/TRBV6-3,-,TGTGCCAGCAGTTACTCGATTTTGGGACCCAAAGAGACCCAGTACTTC,CASSYSILGPKETQYF
few,TRBJ1-1,TRBV5-1,-,TGCGCCAGCAGCTTGGGGACACGCGGTACTGAAGCTTTCTTT,CASSLGTRGTEAFF
-,TRBJ2-7,TRBV7-2,-,TGTGCCAGCAGCTTAGTGGGCGGGACAGATTCCTACGAGCAGTACTTC,CASSLVGGTDSYEQYF
-,TRBJ2-7,TRBV9,-,TGTACCAGCAGCGGAAGTGTGGACTCCTACGAGCAGTACTTC,CTSSGSVDSYEQYF
few,TRBJ2-1,TRBV12-3/TRBV12-4,TRBD1,TGTGCCAGCAGCAAGGACAGGGACTCTTGGGAGCAGTTCTTC,CASSKDRDSWEQFF
-,TRBJ2-3,TRBV10-3,TRBD1,TGTGCCATCAGTGACTCGTCGGGACAGGGGCCAGATACGCAGTATTTT,CAISDSSGQGPDTQYF
-,TRBJ2-5,TRBV7-2,-,TGTGCCAGCAGCTCGCGGTGGCGCCAAGAGACCCAGTACTTC,CASSSRWRQETQYF
few,TRBJ1-1,TRBV6-2/TRBV6-3,-,TGTGCCAGCACCCCAGCGATGGTCACTGAAGCTTTCTTT,CASTPAMVTEAFF
few,TRBJ1-2,TRBV20-1,TRBD1,TGCAGTGGGCAGGGGGCTAACTATGGCTACACCTTC,CSGQGANYGYTF
-,TRBJ2-6,TRBV6-2/TRBV6-3,TRBD2,TGTGCCAGCAGCCCCAAGCGGGGTTTACACCTCTCTGGGGCCAACGTCCTGACTTTC,CASSPKRGLHLSGANVLTF
few,TRBJ2-1,TRBV12-3/TRBV12-4,-,TGTGCCAGCTCCACGAGTTCCAGCCGACCGGGACTTTCTTACAATGAGCAGTTCTTC,CASSTSSSRPGLSYNEQFF
-,TRBJ2-5,TRBV10-3,TRBD2,TGTGCCATCAGTATAACCGGGGGGAACAACAATGAGCAGTACTTC,CAISITGGNNNEQYF
few,TRBJ1-2,TRBV9,TRBD1,TGTGCCAGCAGCGTGGGGGGACAGCTTCCTAACTATGGCTACACCTTC,CASSVGGQLPNYGYTF
-,TRBJ1-4,TRBV7-6,TRBD1,TGTGCCAGCAGCCCGGAGCAGGGGGTTAATGAAAAACTGTTTTTT,CASSPEQGVNEKLFF
-,TRBJ2-1,TRBV12-3/TRBV12-4,TRBD1,TGTGCCAGCAGTTTACCCTGGGACAGGGCAGTAGATGAGCAGTTCTTC,CASSLPWDRAVDEQFF
few,TRBJ1-6,TRBV20-1,-,TGCAGTGGCGCCTCGGGGCAGATTAATTCACCCCTCCACTTT,CSGASGQINSPLHF
few,TRBJ1-4,TRBV12-3/TRBV12-4,-,TGTGCCAGCAGGGACCCAAATGAAAAACTGTTTTTT,CASRDPNEKLFF
-,TRBJ1-2,TRBV6-2/TRBV6-3,-,TGTGCCAGCAGTTATAGTAGCCGACAGCCGACCAACTATGGCCACACCTTC,CASSYSSRQPTNYGHTF
-,TRBJ2-1,TRBV29-1,-,TGCAGCTCCTGGAGGGGAGGAGACAATGAGCAGTTCTTC,CSSWRGGDNEQFF
-,TRBJ2-1,TRBV30,TRBD2,TGTGCCTGGAGTCCTAGCGGGGTGGTAGACAATGAGCAGTTCTTC,CAWSPSGVVDNEQFF
few,TRBJ1-2,TRBV7-2,TRBD1,TGTGCCAGCAGTAGATTCCCGGGACAGGGGAACTATGGCTACACCTTC,CASSRFPGQGNYGYTF
-,TRBJ2-7,TRBV6-5,TRBD1,TGTGCCAGCACCTGGGACAGATCTTACGAGCAGTACTTC,CASTWDRSYEQYF
-,TRBJ1-1,TRBV6-5,-,TGTGCCAGCAGTTACGCGACAGGAGTTACTGAAGCTTTCTTT,CASSYATGVTEAFF
-,TRBJ2-7,TRBV5-6,-,TGTGCCAGCAGATCCAGGTCTAACTACGAGCAGTACTTC,CASRSRSNYEQYF
few,TRBJ1-1,TRBV6-5,-,TGTGCCAGCAAGGTGGCAGGTGAAGCTTTCTTT,CASKVAGEAFF
-,TRBJ1-2,TRBV20-1,-,TGCAGTACTAGACACAGCTTATATGGCTACACCTTC,CSTRHSLYGYTF
-,TRBJ1-4,TRBV14,-,TGTGCCAGCAGCCACAGGAGGGGCAAGCGTAATGAAAAACTGTTTTTT,CASSHRRGKRNEKLFF
-,TRBJ1-1,TRBV4-2,-,TGTGCCAGCAGGTGGATGAACACTGAAGCTTTCTTT,CASRWMNTEAFF